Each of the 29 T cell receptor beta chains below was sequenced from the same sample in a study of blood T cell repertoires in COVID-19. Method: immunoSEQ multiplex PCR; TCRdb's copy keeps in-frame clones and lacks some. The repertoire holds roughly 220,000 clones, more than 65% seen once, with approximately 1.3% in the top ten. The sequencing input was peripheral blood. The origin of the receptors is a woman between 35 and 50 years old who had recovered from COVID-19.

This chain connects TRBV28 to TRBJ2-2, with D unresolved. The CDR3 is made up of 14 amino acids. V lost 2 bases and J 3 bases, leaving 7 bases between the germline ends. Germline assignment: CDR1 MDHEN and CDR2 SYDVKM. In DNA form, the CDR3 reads TGTGCCAGCAGTTTAGCGAGTTACACCGGGGAGCTGTTTTTT. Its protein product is CASSLASYTGELFF.

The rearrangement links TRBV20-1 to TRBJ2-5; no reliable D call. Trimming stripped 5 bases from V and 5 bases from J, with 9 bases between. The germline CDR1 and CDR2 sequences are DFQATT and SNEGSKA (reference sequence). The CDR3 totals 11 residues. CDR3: CSAALWETQYF. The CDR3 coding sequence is TGCAGTGCTGCTCTATGGGAGACCCAGTACTTC.

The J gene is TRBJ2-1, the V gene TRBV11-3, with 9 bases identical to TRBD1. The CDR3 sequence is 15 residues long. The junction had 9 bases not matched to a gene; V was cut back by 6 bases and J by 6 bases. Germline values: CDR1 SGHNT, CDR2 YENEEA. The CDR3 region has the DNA TGTGCCAGCAGTTCGCGGGACAGGGTTGGCAATGAGCAGTTCTTC. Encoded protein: CASSSRDRVGNEQFF.

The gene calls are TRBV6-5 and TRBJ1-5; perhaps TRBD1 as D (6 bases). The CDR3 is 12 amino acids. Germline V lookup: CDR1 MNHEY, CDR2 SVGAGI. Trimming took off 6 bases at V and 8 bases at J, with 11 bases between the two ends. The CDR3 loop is CASSLEGEPQHF. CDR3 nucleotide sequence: TGTGCCAGCAGCCTTGAGGGGGAGCCCCAGCATTTT.

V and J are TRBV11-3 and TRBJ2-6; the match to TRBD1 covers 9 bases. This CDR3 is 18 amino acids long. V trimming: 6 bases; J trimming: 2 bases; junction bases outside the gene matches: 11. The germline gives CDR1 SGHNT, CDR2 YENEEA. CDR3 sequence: CASSPFLQGAAGANVLTF. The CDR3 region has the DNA TGTGCCAGCAGTCCTTTTTTACAGGGGGCCGCTGGGGCCAACGTCCTGACTTTC.

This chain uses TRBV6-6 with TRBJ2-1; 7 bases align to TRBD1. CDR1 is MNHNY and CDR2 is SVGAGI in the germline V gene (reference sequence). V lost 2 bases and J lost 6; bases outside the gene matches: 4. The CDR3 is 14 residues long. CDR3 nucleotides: TGTGCCAGCAGTTACGGGACAGCTAGCAATGAGCAGTTCTTC. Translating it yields CASSYGTASNEQFF.

The CDR3 spells CASSLRGYEQYF. The CDR3 region has the DNA TGTGCCAGCAGTTTACGGGGGTACGAGCAGTACTTC. V usage is TRBV28 and J usage is TRBJ2-7, with D possibly matching TRBD2 (6 bases). This CDR3 is 12 amino acids long. The V end lost 2 bases, the J end lost 4 bases, and 6 bases lay between the germline ends. Per the germline V gene, CDR1 is MDHEN and CDR2 is SYDVKM. Full variable domain (rest looked up from reference TRBV28 and TRBJ2-7): DVKVTQSSRYLVKRTGEKVFLECVQDMDHENMFWYRQDPGLGLRLIYFSYDVKMKEKGDIPEGYSVSREKKERFSLILESASTNQTSMYLCASSLRGYEQYFGPGTRLTVT.

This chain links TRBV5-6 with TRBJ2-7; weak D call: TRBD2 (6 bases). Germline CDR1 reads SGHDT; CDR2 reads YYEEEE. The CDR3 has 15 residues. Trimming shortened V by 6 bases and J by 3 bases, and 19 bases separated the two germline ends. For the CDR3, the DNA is TGTGCCAGCACCCAAAGAAACCGGGGGAACTACGAGCAGTACTTC. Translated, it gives CASTQRNRGNYEQYF.

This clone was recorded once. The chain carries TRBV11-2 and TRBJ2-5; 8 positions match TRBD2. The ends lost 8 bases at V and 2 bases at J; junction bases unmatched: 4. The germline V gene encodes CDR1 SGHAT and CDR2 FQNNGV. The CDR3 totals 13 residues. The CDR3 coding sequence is TGTGCCAGCCGGACTAGCTTTCAAGAGACCCAGTACTTC. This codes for CASRTSFQETQYF.

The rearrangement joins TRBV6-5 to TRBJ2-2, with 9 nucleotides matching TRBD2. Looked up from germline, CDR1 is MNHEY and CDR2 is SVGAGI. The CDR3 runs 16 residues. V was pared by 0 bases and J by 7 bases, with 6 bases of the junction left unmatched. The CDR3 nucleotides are TGTGCCAGCAGTTACTCGTCAGCGGGGGGTGGCGGGGAGCTGTTTTTT. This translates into CASSYSSAGGGGELFF.

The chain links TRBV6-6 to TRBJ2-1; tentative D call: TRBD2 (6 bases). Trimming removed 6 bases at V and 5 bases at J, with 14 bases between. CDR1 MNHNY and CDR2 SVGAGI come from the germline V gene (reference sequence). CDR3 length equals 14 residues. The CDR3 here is CASRAGQNDNEQFF. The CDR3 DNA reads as TGTGCCAGCAGGGCGGGGCAGAATGACAATGAGCAGTTCTTC.

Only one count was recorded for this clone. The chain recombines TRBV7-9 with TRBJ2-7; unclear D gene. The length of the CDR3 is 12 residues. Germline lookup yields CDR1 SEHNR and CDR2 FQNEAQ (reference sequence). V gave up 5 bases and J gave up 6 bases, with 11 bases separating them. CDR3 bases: TGTGCCAGCAGCCACGAGCGTTCCGAGCAGTACTTC. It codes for CASSHERSEQYF.

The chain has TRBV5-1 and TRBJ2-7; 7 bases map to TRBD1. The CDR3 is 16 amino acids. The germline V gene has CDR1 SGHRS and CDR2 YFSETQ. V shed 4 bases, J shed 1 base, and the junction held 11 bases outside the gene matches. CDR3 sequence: CASSRSIGQASYEQYF. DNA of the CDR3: TGCGCCAGCAGCAGGAGTATAGGACAGGCGTCCTACGAGCAGTACTTC.

CDR3 bases: TGCGCCAGCAGCTTGGTACAGGGAGGGAGCACTGAAGCTTTCTTT. It is translated as CASSLVQGGSTEAFF. This sequence joins TRBV5-1 and TRBJ1-1; possible D gene TRBD1, 6 bases. Trimming took off 0 bases at V and 4 bases at J, with 13 bases between the two ends. Germline-derived CDR1 and CDR2 are SGHRS and YFSETQ. The CDR3 totals 15 residues.

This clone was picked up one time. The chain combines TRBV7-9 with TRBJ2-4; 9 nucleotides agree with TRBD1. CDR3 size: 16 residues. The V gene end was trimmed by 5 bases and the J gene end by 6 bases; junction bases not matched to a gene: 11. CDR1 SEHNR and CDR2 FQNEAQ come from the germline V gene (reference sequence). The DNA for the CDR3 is TGTGCCAGCAGCCATTCTTTACCGGGACAGGGAAACATTCAGTACTTC. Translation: CASSHSLPGQGNIQYF.

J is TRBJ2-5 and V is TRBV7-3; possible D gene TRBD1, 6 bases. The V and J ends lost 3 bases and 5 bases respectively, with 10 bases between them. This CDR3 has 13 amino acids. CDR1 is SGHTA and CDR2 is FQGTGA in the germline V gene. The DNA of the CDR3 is TGTGCCAGCAGCTTTGCCAGGGGCGAGACCCAGTACTTC. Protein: CASSFARGETQYF. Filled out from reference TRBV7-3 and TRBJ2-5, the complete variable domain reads GAGVSQTPSNKVTEKGKYVELRCDPISGHTALYWYRQSLGQGPEFLIYFQGTGAADDSGLPNDRFFAVRPEGSVSTLKIQRTERGDSAVYLCASSFARGETQYFGPGTRLLVL.

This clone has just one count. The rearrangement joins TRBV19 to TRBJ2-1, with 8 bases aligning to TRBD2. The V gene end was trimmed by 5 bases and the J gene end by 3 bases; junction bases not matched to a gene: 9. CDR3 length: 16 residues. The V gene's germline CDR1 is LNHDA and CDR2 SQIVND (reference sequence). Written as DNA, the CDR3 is TGTGCCAGTAGTTCGGGGGTTGCGGGGGGCTACAATGAGCAGTTCTTC. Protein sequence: CASSSGVAGGYNEQFF. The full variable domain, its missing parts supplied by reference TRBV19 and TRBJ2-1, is DGGITQSPKYLFRKEGQNVTLSCEQNLNHDAMYWYRQDPGQGLRLIYYSQIVNDFQKGDIAEGYSVSREKKESFPLTVTSAQKNPTAFYLCASSSGVAGGYNEQFFGPGTRLTVL.

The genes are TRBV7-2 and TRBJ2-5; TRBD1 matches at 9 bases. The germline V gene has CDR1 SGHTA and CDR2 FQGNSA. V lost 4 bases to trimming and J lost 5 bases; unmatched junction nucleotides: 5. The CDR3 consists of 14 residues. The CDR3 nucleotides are TGTGCCAGCAGCTCACAGGGGGCGGTGGAGACCCAGTACTTC. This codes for CASSSQGAVETQYF.

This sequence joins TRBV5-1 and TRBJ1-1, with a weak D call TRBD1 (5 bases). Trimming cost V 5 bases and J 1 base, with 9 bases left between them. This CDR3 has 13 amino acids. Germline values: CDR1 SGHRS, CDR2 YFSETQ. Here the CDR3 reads CASSQGGNTEAFF. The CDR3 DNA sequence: TGCGCCAGCAGTCAGGGTGGGAACACTGAAGCTTTCTTT.

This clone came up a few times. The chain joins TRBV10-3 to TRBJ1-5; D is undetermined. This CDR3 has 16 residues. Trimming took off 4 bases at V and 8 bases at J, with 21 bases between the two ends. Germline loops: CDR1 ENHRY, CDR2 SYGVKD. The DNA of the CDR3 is TGTGCCATCAGTGCGGGGTTAAGCGGCCCTAGGGAGCCCCAGCATTTT. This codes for CAISAGLSGPREPQHF.

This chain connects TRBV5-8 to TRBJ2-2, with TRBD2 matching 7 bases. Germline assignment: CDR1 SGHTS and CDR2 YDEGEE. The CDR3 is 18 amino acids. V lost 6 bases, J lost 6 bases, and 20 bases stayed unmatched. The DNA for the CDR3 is TGTGCCAGCACCAATCGTCTTGCTGGAGCGGGGCGTTCCGGGGAGCTGTTTTTT. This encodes CASTNRLAGAGRSGELFF.

Here the CDR3 DNA reads TGTGCCAGCAGTTTAACAGGGGGGAACACTGAAGCTTTCTTT. This translates into CASSLTGGNTEAFF. The chain joins TRBV27 to TRBJ1-1; 8 bases align to TRBD1. The CDR3 is 14 residues long. Trimming at V came to 2 bases and at J to 1 base, leaving 0 bases not matched to a gene. The germline V gene encodes CDR1 MNHEY and CDR2 SMNVEV (reference sequence).

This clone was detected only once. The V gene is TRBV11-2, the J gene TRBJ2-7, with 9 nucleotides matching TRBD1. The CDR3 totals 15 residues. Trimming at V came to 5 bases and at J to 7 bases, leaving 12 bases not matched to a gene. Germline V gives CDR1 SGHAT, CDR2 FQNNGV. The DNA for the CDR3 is TGTGCCAGCAGCCAACAAGCCGGGACAGGGATTGAGCAGTACTTC. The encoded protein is CASSQQAGTGIEQYF.

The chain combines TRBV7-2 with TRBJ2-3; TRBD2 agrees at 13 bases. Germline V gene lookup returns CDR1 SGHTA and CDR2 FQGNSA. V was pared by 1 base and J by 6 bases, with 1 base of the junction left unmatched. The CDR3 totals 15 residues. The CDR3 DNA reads TGTGCCAGCAGCTTAGAGGGACTAGCGGGGGATACGCAGTATTTT. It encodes CASSLEGLAGDTQYF.

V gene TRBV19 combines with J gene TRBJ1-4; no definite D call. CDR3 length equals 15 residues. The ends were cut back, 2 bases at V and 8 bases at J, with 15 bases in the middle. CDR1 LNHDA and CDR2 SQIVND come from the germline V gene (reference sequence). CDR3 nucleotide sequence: TGTGCCAGTAGTATAAAATTTGGGCAGGTCGAAAAACTGTTTTTT. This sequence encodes CASSIKFGQVEKLFF.

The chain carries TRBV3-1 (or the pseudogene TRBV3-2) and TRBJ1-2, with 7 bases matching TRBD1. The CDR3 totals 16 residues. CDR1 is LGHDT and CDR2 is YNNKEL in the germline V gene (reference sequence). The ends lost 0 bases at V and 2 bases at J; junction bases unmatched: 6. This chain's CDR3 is CASSQEALQGNYGYTF. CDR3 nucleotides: TGTGCCAGCAGCCAAGAAGCTTTACAGGGGAACTATGGCTACACCTTC.

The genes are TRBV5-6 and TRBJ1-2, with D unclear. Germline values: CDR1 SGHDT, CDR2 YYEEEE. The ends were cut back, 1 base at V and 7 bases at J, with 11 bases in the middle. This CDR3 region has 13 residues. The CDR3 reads CASSLSAQRGYTF. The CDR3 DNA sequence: TGTGCCAGCAGCTTGAGTGCCCAGCGTGGCTACACCTTC.

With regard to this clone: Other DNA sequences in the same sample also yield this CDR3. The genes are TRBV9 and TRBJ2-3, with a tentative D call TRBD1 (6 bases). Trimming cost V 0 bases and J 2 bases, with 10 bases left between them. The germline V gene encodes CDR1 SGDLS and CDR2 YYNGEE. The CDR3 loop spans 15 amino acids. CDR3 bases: TGTGCCAGCAGCGTAGCTGGGGGCCACACAGATACGCAGTATTTT. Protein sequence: CASSVAGGHTDTQYF.

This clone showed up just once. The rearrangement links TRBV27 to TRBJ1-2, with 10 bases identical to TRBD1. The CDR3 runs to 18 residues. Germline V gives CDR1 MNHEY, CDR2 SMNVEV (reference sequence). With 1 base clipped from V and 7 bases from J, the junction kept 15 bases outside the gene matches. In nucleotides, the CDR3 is TGTGCCAGCAGTTTATTTTTTTCCGGGACAGGGGATATTGGTGGCTACACCTTC. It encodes CASSLFFSGTGDIGGYTF.